This T cell receptor beta chain appears in the sequencing data of a study of T cells in localized non-small cell lung cancer. This clone was counted once. Its antigen is undetermined. Profiling relied on immunoSEQ multiplex PCR, and the TCRdb table lists in-frame clones only, not all of them. There are about 54,000 clones in the sample; under 85% occur only once, and 15% to 20% lies in the top ten. Trimming stripped 5 bases from V and 6 bases from J, with 16 bases between. CDR1 and CDR2 from the germline V gene are SGHVS and FNYEAQ. CDR3 size: 14 residues. Study observations and caveats: Higher blood T cell density went with longer overall survival. Among the top 100 tumor clones, a median roughly 57 appeared in adjacent lung.

The sample consisted of peripheral blood, taken before any cancer treatment. This sequence was found in a female donor of 60 years or more with stage II squamous cell lung carcinoma. The genes are TRBV7-6 and TRBJ1-1, with D perhaps matching TRBD1 (5 bases). CDR3: CASSPGAQVAEAFF. The CDR3, as DNA: TGTGCCAGCAGCCCCGGGGCCCAGGTCGCTGAAGCTTTCTTT.